The TCR beta chain under discussion was sequenced for a study of OX40 agonist ivuxolimab in advanced cancers. Background on the whole study: Ivuxolimab, which targeted the costimulatory receptor OX40 (CD134), was an agonistic, fully human IgG2 monoclonal antibody. Intravenous ivuxolimab was administered to patients every 2 weeks at six dose levels: 0.01, 0.1, 0.3, 1.5, 3 and 10 mg/kg. Of the approximately 54 patients in dose escalation, about 20 had hepatocellular carcinoma, some 15 had melanoma, 9 had renal cell carcinoma and 9 had head and neck cancer. A male proportion of 82.7% and a mean age of around 60 years, ranging from about 23 to 90, were recorded for the dose-escalation cohort. Prior anti-PD-1, anti-PD-L1 or anti-CTLA-4 therapy was permitted, and checkpoint inhibitors had been received by more than 35% of dose-escalation patients. Partial responses occurred in three dose-escalation patients: two with cutaneous melanoma and one with hepatocellular carcinoma. Peripheral TCRbeta sequencing was intended to test whether TCR sequence diversity was altered and clonal T-cell expansion was caused by ivuxolimab. The paper describes the monotherapy dose-escalation part (N ≈ 50 patients) of the phase I trial of ivuxolimab.

Findings and caveats that apply to the study as a whole: After ivuxolimab, expanded clones were on average more numerous among CD8+ T cells than among CD4+ T cells. Partial responders in the 0.1-3.0 mg/kg groups had among the lowest normalized peripheral clonal expansion, especially among CD8+ T cells. The antigen specificity of the clonally expanded peripheral T cells was not determined. Low levels of normalized T-cell clonal expansion were also seen in some patients who did not respond. At doses from 0.1 to 3.0 mg/kg, clonal expansion was seen in both CD4+ and CD8+ blood T cells between baseline and week 6.

Genomic DNA was extracted from sorted cells for sequencing of the TCRbeta CDR3 region. TCRbeta CDR3 regions were sequenced using the immunoSEQ Assay. TCRdb obtained this table from immuneACCESS and retained in-frame rearrangements with V and J assigned. These tables miss some clones; where compared with another copy, unresolved V genes account for less than half of the shortfall, and the remainder is unexplained. This sample is represented by some 90,000 clones; about 90% of them were singletons. Approximately 4% of the sample is in the top ten clones. As to this clone: The clone's antigen remains unknown. The sample holds no much larger clone one base away, and base qualities are not on file.

The trial excluded patients who had a history of autoimmune disease or who were on systemic immunosuppression. In every dose cohort, peripheral blood was drawn for TCR sequencing at baseline, cycle 4 day 1, and cycle 7 day 1. The samples were drawn from a first-in-human, open-label, multicenter phase I dose-escalation trial of ivuxolimab. The trial enrolled adults with locally advanced or metastatic head and neck squamous cell, hepatocellular, melanoma or renal cell carcinoma. CD4+ and CD8+ T cells were sorted separately from peripheral blood before TCR sequencing. The source of this sequence is an adult with an advanced solid tumor such as melanoma, head and neck, liver or kidney cancer. Sequenced here: CD4+ or CD8+ T cells sorted from blood, sampled in a trial of the OX40 agonist ivuxolimab.

DNA sequence: TGCAGTGCTCTTTTCGACCCTGAAGCTTTCTTT. This is translated as CSALFDPEAFF. Here the chain combines TRBV20-1 and TRBJ1-1, with the D gene uncertain. Between the V and J ends, shortened by 5 bases and 6 bases respectively, the junction contains 10 bases. As encoded in the germline V gene (reference sequence), CDR1 is DFQATT while CDR2 is SNEGSKA. There are 11 amino acids in the CDR3, from cysteine to phenylalanine inclusive. This entry keeps only the CDR3 DNA: 33 bases, framed from base 1.